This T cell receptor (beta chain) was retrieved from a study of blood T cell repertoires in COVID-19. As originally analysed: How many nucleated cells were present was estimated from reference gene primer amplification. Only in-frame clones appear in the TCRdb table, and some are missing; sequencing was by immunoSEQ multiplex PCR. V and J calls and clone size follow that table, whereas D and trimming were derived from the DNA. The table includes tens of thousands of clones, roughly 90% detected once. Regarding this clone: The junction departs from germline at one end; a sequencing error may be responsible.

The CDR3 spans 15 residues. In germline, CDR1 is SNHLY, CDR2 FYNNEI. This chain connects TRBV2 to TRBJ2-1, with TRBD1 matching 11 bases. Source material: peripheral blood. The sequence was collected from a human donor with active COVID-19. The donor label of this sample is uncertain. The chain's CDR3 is CACSEMGQGGNEQFF. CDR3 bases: TGTGCCTGCAGTGAAATGGGACAGGGGGGCAATGAGCAGTTCTTC.